These T cell receptor beta chains were read from a single sample in a study of blood T cell repertoires in COVID-19. The assay was immunoSEQ multiplex PCR, and TCRdb's table has in-frame clones only and misses some. This sample carries roughly 48,000 clones, approximately 80% of them seen once, and the ten largest clones take roughly three fifths. Sequenced material: peripheral blood. The receptors here all came from a man aged 70 or older with acute or convalescent COVID-19. CDR3s include the opening cysteine and the closing phenylalanine or tryptophan. The order of the fields is D gene, V gene, clone size, J gene, CDR3 DNA, CDR3 protein. The D gene is left open where the match is weak. Size is stated for part of the rows, as once, few or many counts, or as a class when the clone is expanded.

d_call: .
v_call: TRBV30
clone_size: .
j_call: TRBJ1-3
cdr3_nt: TGTGCCTGGAATGTTTGGGGCGGCGGAAACACCATATATTTT
cdr3_aa: CAWNVWGGGNTIYF

d_call: TRBD2
v_call: TRBV5-1
clone_size: .
j_call: TRBJ2-3
cdr3_nt: TGCGCCAGCAGCCTGACTAGCGGGGGACAAGATACGCAGTATTTT
cdr3_aa: CASSLTSGGQDTQYF

d_call: .
v_call: TRBV28
clone_size: few
j_call: TRBJ2-3
cdr3_nt: TGTGCCAGCAGTTTAGGGGAGAGGGATACGCAGTATTTT
cdr3_aa: CASSLGERDTQYF

d_call: TRBD2
v_call: TRBV6-2/TRBV6-3
clone_size: .
j_call: TRBJ2-7
cdr3_nt: TGTGCCAGCAGTCTCTCGCGGACTAGCGGGAGGGCCTACGAGCAGTACTTC
cdr3_aa: CASSLSRTSGRAYEQYF

d_call: .
v_call: TRBV7-6
clone_size: .
j_call: TRBJ2-7
cdr3_nt: TGTGCCAGCAGCTTACGCGGCTACGAGCAGTACTTC
cdr3_aa: CASSLRGYEQYF

d_call: TRBD1
v_call: TRBV5-3
clone_size: .
j_call: TRBJ1-2
cdr3_nt: TGTGCCAGAAGCATTGGGACAGGGGTCGGCTACACCTTC
cdr3_aa: CARSIGTGVGYTF

d_call: .
v_call: TRBV9
clone_size: .
j_call: TRBJ1-1
cdr3_nt: TGTGCCAGCAGCGTAGAGTGGGGGCTGAACACTGAAGCTTTCTTT
cdr3_aa: CASSVEWGLNTEAFF

d_call: TRBD1
v_call: TRBV5-1
clone_size: .
j_call: TRBJ2-7
cdr3_nt: TGCGCCAGCTTGGATATTGGGACAGGGCCCTCCGAGCAGTACTTC
cdr3_aa: CASLDIGTGPSEQYF

d_call: TRBD1
v_call: TRBV4-3
clone_size: .
j_call: TRBJ1-2
cdr3_nt: TGCGCCAGCAGCCAAGATTACCGGGACAGCTATGGCTACACCTTC
cdr3_aa: CASSQDYRDSYGYTF

d_call: TRBD1
v_call: TRBV7-9
clone_size: .
j_call: TRBJ1-4
cdr3_nt: TGTGCCAGCAGCTTAGGACAGGGGGCTGAAAAACTGTTTTTT
cdr3_aa: CASSLGQGAEKLFF

d_call: .
v_call: TRBV27
clone_size: .
j_call: TRBJ1-1
cdr3_nt: TGTGCCACCTTTCCAGAAGGGGCCTACACTGAAGCTTTCTTT
cdr3_aa: CATFPEGAYTEAFF

d_call: .
v_call: TRBV12-3/TRBV12-4
clone_size: .
j_call: TRBJ1-3
cdr3_nt: TGTGCCAGCAGTTTAGTCTTTGGAAACACCATATATTTT
cdr3_aa: CASSLVFGNTIYF

d_call: .
v_call: TRBV12-5
clone_size: .
j_call: TRBJ1-4
cdr3_nt: TGTGCTAGTGGTTTGGTAAGGTTCAGGGGCATGGAAAAACTGTTTTTT
cdr3_aa: CASGLVRFRGMEKLFF

d_call: TRBD2
v_call: TRBV4-3
clone_size: .
j_call: TRBJ2-3
cdr3_nt: TGCGCCAGCAGCCAAGATTGGCGGGAGGAGGGAACAGATACGCAGTATTTT
cdr3_aa: CASSQDWREEGTDTQYF

d_call: TRBD1
v_call: TRBV7-9
clone_size: few
j_call: TRBJ2-7
cdr3_nt: TGTGCCAGCAGCTTAGTCCGGACAGGGAACTACGAGCAGTACTTC
cdr3_aa: CASSLVRTGNYEQYF

d_call: TRBD2
v_call: TRBV5-4
clone_size: .
j_call: TRBJ2-5
cdr3_nt: TGTGCCAGCAGCTTGGGCGGGGGGGGAGAGACCCAGTACTTC
cdr3_aa: CASSLGGGGETQYF

d_call: .
v_call: TRBV20-1
clone_size: .
j_call: TRBJ2-1
cdr3_nt: TGCAGTGCTAGTGTCCTCGATGAGCAGTTCTTC
cdr3_aa: CSASVLDEQFF

d_call: TRBD1
v_call: TRBV2
clone_size: .
j_call: TRBJ2-2
cdr3_nt: TGTGCCAGCAGACGCGACAGGGTAGGCACCGGGGAGCTGTTTTTT
cdr3_aa: CASRRDRVGTGELFF

d_call: .
v_call: TRBV20-1
clone_size: .
j_call: TRBJ2-5
cdr3_nt: TGCAGTGCCCATGTTCAAGAGACCCAGTACTTC
cdr3_aa: CSAHVQETQYF

d_call: .
v_call: TRBV7-9
clone_size: .
j_call: TRBJ1-4
cdr3_nt: TGTGCCAGCAGCTCCACCACAGTTTCTAATGAAAAACTGTTTTTT
cdr3_aa: CASSSTTVSNEKLFF

d_call: TRBD2
v_call: TRBV3-1/TRBV3-2
clone_size: .
j_call: TRBJ2-3
cdr3_nt: TGTGCCAGCAGCCGCGCGGGAGGGTCCATTAGCACAGATACGCAGTATTTT
cdr3_aa: CASSRAGGSISTDTQYF

d_call: TRBD2
v_call: TRBV28
clone_size: .
j_call: TRBJ2-6
cdr3_nt: TGTGCCAGCTCAGTTGGGGGGGCTGGGGCCAACGTCCTGACTTTC
cdr3_aa: CASSVGGAGANVLTF

d_call: .
v_call: TRBV7-3
clone_size: .
j_call: TRBJ2-1
cdr3_nt: TGTGCCAGCAGCTTAACCGGGGTGGCTAATGAGCAGTTCTTC
cdr3_aa: CASSLTGVANEQFF

d_call: .
v_call: TRBV7-9
clone_size: .
j_call: TRBJ1-3
cdr3_nt: TGTGCCACCCACTCTGGAAACACCATATATTTT
cdr3_aa: CATHSGNTIYF

d_call: TRBD1
v_call: TRBV6-6
clone_size: .
j_call: TRBJ1-1
cdr3_nt: TGTGCCAGCAGTGGACGAACAGGGGGGAGTAGCAAAGCTTTCTTT
cdr3_aa: CASSGRTGGSSKAFF

d_call: TRBD2
v_call: TRBV11-2
clone_size: .
j_call: TRBJ2-1
cdr3_nt: TGTGCCAGCAGCTTTACTAGCGGTCCGGGCTACAATGAGCAGTTCTTC
cdr3_aa: CASSFTSGPGYNEQFF

d_call: .
v_call: TRBV7-8
clone_size: .
j_call: TRBJ2-7
cdr3_nt: TGTGCCAGCAGCCCCTCGCGGCCCTCTAACGAGCAGTACTTC
cdr3_aa: CASSPSRPSNEQYF

d_call: .
v_call: TRBV6-2/TRBV6-3
clone_size: .
j_call: TRBJ1-1
cdr3_nt: TGTGCCAGCAGTGTGGAGGGCGCTTACACTGAAGCTTTCTTT
cdr3_aa: CASSVEGAYTEAFF

d_call: TRBD1
v_call: TRBV24-1
clone_size: .
j_call: TRBJ2-1
cdr3_nt: TGTGCCACCAGTGATGTCAAAGGGACAGGGGGCAATGAGCAGTTCTTC
cdr3_aa: CATSDVKGTGGNEQFF

d_call: .
v_call: TRBV6-5
clone_size: .
j_call: TRBJ1-1
cdr3_nt: TGTGCCAGCAGAACCGGGAGAGACACTGAAGCTTTCTTT
cdr3_aa: CASRTGRDTEAFF

d_call: .
v_call: TRBV4-1
clone_size: .
j_call: TRBJ1-2
cdr3_nt: TGCGCCAGCAGCCACGACGCGGACTCTCCGGGAACGGGGGGCTACACCTTC
cdr3_aa: CASSHDADSPGTGGYTF

d_call: TRBD2
v_call: TRBV7-9
clone_size: .
j_call: TRBJ2-5
cdr3_nt: TGTGCCTCCGTTCGAGCGGGAGGCCCAGAGACCCAGTACTTC
cdr3_aa: CASVRAGGPETQYF

d_call: TRBD2
v_call: TRBV2
clone_size: .
j_call: TRBJ2-1
cdr3_nt: TGTGCCAGCAGCCTGACTAGCGGGAGGGCCCTGAATGAGCAGTTCTTC
cdr3_aa: CASSLTSGRALNEQFF

d_call: .
v_call: TRBV9
clone_size: .
j_call: TRBJ1-4
cdr3_nt: TGTGCCAGCAGCGTATCAGGGAATGAAAAACTGTTTTTT
cdr3_aa: CASSVSGNEKLFF

d_call: TRBD1
v_call: TRBV7-2
clone_size: once
j_call: TRBJ1-2
cdr3_nt: TGTGCCAGCAGCTCGGACAGGGGTTATGGCTACACCTTC
cdr3_aa: CASSSDRGYGYTF

d_call: TRBD1
v_call: TRBV5-1
clone_size: .
j_call: TRBJ2-3
cdr3_nt: TGCGCCAGCAGCTTGGAGGGACAGGGGACAGATACGCAGTATTTT
cdr3_aa: CASSLEGQGTDTQYF

d_call: .
v_call: TRBV3-1/TRBV3-2
clone_size: .
j_call: TRBJ1-2
cdr3_nt: TGTGCCAGCAGCCTGGACAGAACCAACTATGGCTACACCTTC
cdr3_aa: CASSLDRTNYGYTF

d_call: TRBD1
v_call: TRBV7-3
clone_size: .
j_call: TRBJ1-6
cdr3_nt: TGTGCCAGCCGGGGACAGGGTAATTCACCCCTCCACTTT
cdr3_aa: CASRGQGNSPLHF

d_call: TRBD2
v_call: TRBV7-2
clone_size: .
j_call: TRBJ2-7
cdr3_nt: TGTGCCAGCAGCTTAAGCGGGAGCTACGAGCAGTACTTC
cdr3_aa: CASSLSGSYEQYF

d_call: .
v_call: TRBV7-3
clone_size: .
j_call: TRBJ1-2
cdr3_nt: TGTGCCAGCAGTCTAGTCCCCGCCGTATCGGGCTACACCTTC
cdr3_aa: CASSLVPAVSGYTF

d_call: .
v_call: TRBV10-3
clone_size: .
j_call: TRBJ1-2
cdr3_nt: TGTGCCATCAGCGACAGAGACTATGGCTACACCTTC
cdr3_aa: CAISDRDYGYTF

d_call: TRBD2
v_call: TRBV28
clone_size: few
j_call: TRBJ2-3
cdr3_nt: TGTGCCAGCAGTTCCTCGTTCGGACTAGCGGACACAGATACGCAGTATTTT
cdr3_aa: CASSSSFGLADTDTQYF

d_call: .
v_call: TRBV28
clone_size: .
j_call: TRBJ2-1
cdr3_nt: TGTGCCAGCAGTCGGACAGACTCCTACAATGAGCAGTTCTTC
cdr3_aa: CASSRTDSYNEQFF

d_call: .
v_call: TRBV6-2/TRBV6-3
clone_size: .
j_call: TRBJ2-5
cdr3_nt: TGTGCCAGCAGTTACAAGGGAAAAGCGGTCCTGTCGGGAGAGACCCAGTACTTC
cdr3_aa: CASSYKGKAVLSGETQYF

d_call: TRBD1
v_call: TRBV9
clone_size: .
j_call: TRBJ1-1
cdr3_nt: TGTGCCAGCAGCGTAAACCCGGACAGGTACGGTGAAGCTTTCTTT
cdr3_aa: CASSVNPDRYGEAFF

d_call: TRBD1
v_call: TRBV6-5
clone_size: .
j_call: TRBJ1-4
cdr3_nt: TGTGCCAGCAGTTGGGACAGGACTTATGAAAAACTGTTTTTT
cdr3_aa: CASSWDRTYEKLFF

d_call: TRBD2
v_call: TRBV7-2
clone_size: .
j_call: TRBJ2-5
cdr3_nt: TGTGCCAGCAGCCCGGGACTAGCGGCGAGGGTGACCCAGTACTTC
cdr3_aa: CASSPGLAARVTQYF

d_call: .
v_call: TRBV5-1
clone_size: .
j_call: TRBJ1-1
cdr3_nt: TGCGCCAGCAGGCCCTATTCAGGGGATGACACTGAAGCTTTCTTT
cdr3_aa: CASRPYSGDDTEAFF

d_call: .
v_call: TRBV24-1
clone_size: .
j_call: TRBJ1-5
cdr3_nt: TGTGCCACCAGTGACTCCAATCAGCCCCAGCATTTT
cdr3_aa: CATSDSNQPQHF

d_call: TRBD1
v_call: TRBV30
clone_size: .
j_call: TRBJ1-2
cdr3_nt: TGTGCCTGGAGTGGGGGACTGACAGGGTCTAACTATGGCTACACCTTC
cdr3_aa: CAWSGGLTGSNYGYTF

d_call: .
v_call: TRBV7-9
clone_size: .
j_call: TRBJ1-2
cdr3_nt: TGTGCCAGCCTACCACCCTCTGCTAACTATGGCTACACCTTC
cdr3_aa: CASLPPSANYGYTF

d_call: TRBD2
v_call: TRBV9
clone_size: .
j_call: TRBJ2-3
cdr3_nt: TGTGCCAGCAGCGTGGCCCGGGGGGGTCCCCGCACAGATACGCAGTATTTT
cdr3_aa: CASSVARGGPRTDTQYF

d_call: .
v_call: TRBV11-2
clone_size: .
j_call: TRBJ1-1
cdr3_nt: TGTGCCAGCAGCCGAACCACAGGGAGAGGGACTGAAGCTTTCTTT
cdr3_aa: CASSRTTGRGTEAFF

d_call: TRBD1
v_call: TRBV4-2
clone_size: .
j_call: TRBJ2-5
cdr3_nt: TGTGCCAGCAGCCTAAGGACAGGGAGGGAGACCCAGTACTTC
cdr3_aa: CASSLRTGRETQYF

d_call: TRBD1
v_call: TRBV5-4
clone_size: .
j_call: TRBJ2-7
cdr3_nt: TGTGCCAGCAGCCCCGGACAGGGCTTGAGCGAGCAGTACTTC
cdr3_aa: CASSPGQGLSEQYF

d_call: TRBD2
v_call: TRBV19
clone_size: .
j_call: TRBJ2-7
cdr3_nt: TGTGCCAGTACCCAGAACCGGGAGGGCATCTACGAGCAGTACTTC
cdr3_aa: CASTQNREGIYEQYF

d_call: TRBD1
v_call: TRBV6-2/TRBV6-3
clone_size: .
j_call: TRBJ1-1
cdr3_nt: TGTGCCAGCAGTTTCGGACAGGGGATGACTGAAGCTTTCTTT
cdr3_aa: CASSFGQGMTEAFF

d_call: .
v_call: TRBV28
clone_size: once
j_call: TRBJ1-5
cdr3_nt: TGTGCCAGCAGACTTTCGAGCGGAGGCACCCGCTCTCAGCCCCAGCATTTT
cdr3_aa: CASRLSSGGTRSQPQHF

d_call: .
v_call: TRBV10-1
clone_size: once
j_call: TRBJ1-3
cdr3_nt: TGCGCCAGCAGTGGGACACCTGGAAACACCATATATTTT
cdr3_aa: CASSGTPGNTIYF